One and the same sample provided the 29 T cell receptor beta chains below, sequenced in a study of blood T cell repertoires in COVID-19 (dated by TCRdb to 2018 to 2020). The library was prepared using the immunoSEQ multiplex PCR assay. TCRdb mirrors the immuneACCESS table, restricted to in-frame sequences. Some clones are absent from its copies; in checked studies, under half trace to an unresolved V gene, and the reason for the others is unknown. Counted in this sample were 90,000 to 100,000 clones; 85% of them appeared once. The leading ten clones occupy roughly 40% of the sample. Sequencing used peripheral blood. The receptors derive from a man older than 75 with acute or convalescent COVID-19.

The J gene is TRBJ1-1, the V gene TRBV28; D call uncertain. Looked up from germline, CDR1 is MDHEN and CDR2 is SYDVKM. The CDR3 contains 14 residues. Trimming shortened V by 7 bases and J by 1 base, and 13 bases separated the two germline ends. The CDR3 spells CASTRRRGNTEAFF. The DNA of the CDR3 is TGTGCCAGCACCCGGAGACGGGGGAACACTGAAGCTTTCTTT.

This sequence joins TRBV2 and TRBJ1-2, with a possible D match to TRBD1 (6 bases). The germline gives CDR1 SNHLY, CDR2 FYNNEI. Trimming removed 6 bases at V and 4 bases at J, with 15 bases between. CDR3 length equals 14 residues. DNA of the CDR3: TGTGCCAGCAGGGGAGGAGGGGGGGTCTATGGCTACACCTTC. It codes for CASRGGGGVYGYTF.

The rearrangement uses TRBV18 and TRBJ1-1, with D perhaps TRBD1 (6 bases). This CDR3 contains 16 residues. V lost 6 bases to trimming and J lost 3 bases, with 20 bases between them. Germline lookup yields CDR1 KGHSH and CDR2 LQKENI. This CDR3 is CASSFLRASGDTEAFF. CDR3 bases: TGTGCCAGCTCCTTTCTCCGGGCCTCAGGGGACACTGAAGCTTTCTTT.

The chain recombines TRBV30 with TRBJ1-6, with D unresolved. In germline, CDR1 is GTSNPN, CDR2 SVGIG (reference sequence). The CDR3 spans 13 residues. Trimming took off 2 bases at V and 7 bases at J, with 9 bases between the two ends. CDR3 loop: CAWSQKANSPLHF. The CDR3 DNA is TGTGCCTGGAGTCAAAAAGCAAATTCACCCCTCCACTTT.

The rearrangement joins TRBV3-1 (or the pseudogene TRBV3-2) to TRBJ2-5; 8 nucleotides align to TRBD2. CDR1 is LGHDT, CDR2 YNNKEL, per germline (reference sequence). The CDR3 is 16 amino acids. V lost 6 bases and J lost 2; bases outside the gene matches: 11. The CDR3 is CASRERGRPFQETQYF. CDR3 sequence (DNA): TGTGCCAGCAGAGAGCGGGGGAGGCCCTTTCAAGAGACCCAGTACTTC.

V and J are TRBV6-1 and TRBJ1-3; 7 bases are a match to TRBD1. The CDR3 has 14 residues. V lost 3 bases, J lost 4 bases, and 3 bases stayed unmatched. Germline loops: CDR1 MNHNS, CDR2 SASEGT. The CDR3 loop reads CASSETGWGNTIYF. CDR3 sequence (DNA): TGTGCCAGCAGTGAGACAGGGTGGGGAAACACCATATATTTT.

V is TRBV27 and J is TRBJ2-1; D unresolved. This CDR3 is built from 13 residues. From germline, CDR1 is MNHEY and CDR2 SMNVEV (reference sequence). The ends were cut back, 4 bases at V and 3 bases at J, with 7 bases in the middle. In DNA, the CDR3 is TGTGCCAGCAGTTGGGCAGACTACAATGAGCAGTTCTTC. As protein: CASSWADYNEQFF.

Only one count was recorded for this clone. DNA for the CDR3: TGTGCCAGCAGCCCGGGGGGCGAGCAGTACTTC. Amino acids: CASSPGGEQYF. V usage is TRBV7-8 and J usage is TRBJ2-7; TRBD2 aligns across 7 bases. The germline V gene has CDR1 SGHVS and CDR2 FQNEAQ. This CDR3 spans 11 amino acids. V trimming: 5 bases; J trimming: 6 bases; junction bases outside the gene matches: 1.

The table lists this clone with a few counts. The CDR3 spells CASSLSRNTEAFF. The CDR3 bases are TGTGCCAGCAGCTTAAGTAGGAACACTGAAGCTTTCTTT. The chain combines TRBV11-3 with TRBJ1-1, with no clear D. Germline CDR1 SGHNT, CDR2 YENEEA. The CDR3 has 13 amino acids. Trimming cost V 2 bases and J 1 base, with 5 bases left between them.

The chain carries TRBV7-9 and TRBJ2-1; 7 nucleotides line up with TRBD1. CDR1 and CDR2 from the germline V gene are SEHNR and FQNEAQ (reference sequence). The CDR3 totals 14 residues. V trimming: 5 bases; J trimming: 2 bases; junction bases outside the gene matches: 3. CDR3 in DNA: TGTGCCAGCAGCGACAGGGTGACCTACAATGAGCAGTTCTTC. It translates to CASSDRVTYNEQFF.

The gene calls are TRBV10-3 and TRBJ2-6; D tentatively reads TRBD1 or TRBD2 (5 bases each). Germline V gene data show CDR1 as ENHRY and CDR2 as SYGVKD. The CDR3 runs 17 residues. Trimming took off 6 bases at V and 2 bases at J, with 17 bases between the two ends. This CDR3 reads CAISETTDITGANVLTF. In nucleotides, the CDR3 is TGTGCCATCAGCGAGACTACGGACATTACTGGGGCCAACGTCCTGACTTTC.

The chain uses TRBV5-1 and TRBJ2-5; D possibly corresponds to TRBD1 (5 bases). V shed 3 bases and J shed 4 bases, with 10 bases lying between them. Germline V gene data show CDR1 as SGHRS and CDR2 as YFSETQ. The CDR3 is 13 amino acids. The DNA for the CDR3 is TGCGCCAGCAGCTCGCAGGGTACAGAGACCCAGTACTTC. It translates to CASSSQGTETQYF. The entire variable domain, with the rest obtained from reference TRBV5-1 and TRBJ2-5, is as follows: KAGVTQTPRYLIKTRGQQVTLSCSPISGHRSVSWYQQTPGQGLQFLFEYFSETQRNKGNFPGRFSGRQFSNSRSEMNVSTLELGDSALYLCASSSQGTETQYFGPGTRLLVL.

The chain carries TRBV11-3 and TRBJ2-1, with 7 bases that match TRBD2. J lost 8 bases, V lost 0 bases, and 7 bases had no gene match. Germline loops: CDR1 SGHNT, CDR2 YENEEA. The length of the CDR3 is 15 residues. The CDR3 DNA reads as TGTGCCAGCAGCTTAGATGGCGGGAGTAGATATGAGCAGTTCTTC. Translation: CASSLDGGSRYEQFF.

The rearrangement uses TRBV30 and TRBJ2-2; 10 bases agree with TRBD1. This CDR3 has 14 residues. J gave up 1 base and V 8 bases, and 4 bases lay outside the gene matches. Germline CDR1 and CDR2: GTSNPN and SVGIG (reference sequence). CDR3 protein: CAGGQGGNTGELFF. CDR3 in DNA: TGTGCCGGCGGACAGGGGGGGAACACCGGGGAGCTGTTTTTT.

V and J are TRBV7-3 and TRBJ2-1; 7 bases line up with TRBD2. V shed 5 bases and J 4 bases; nucleotides not matched to a gene: 5. CDR1 is SGHTA, CDR2 FQGTGA, per germline. This CDR3 contains 14 residues. Written as DNA, the CDR3 is TGTGCCAGCAGCCTACTAGCGACGTACAATGAGCAGTTCTTC. This sequence encodes CASSLLATYNEQFF. Full variable domain (missing parts from reference TRBV7-3 and TRBJ2-1): GAGVSQTPSNKVTEKGKYVELRCDPISGHTALYWYRQSLGQGPEFLIYFQGTGAADDSGLPNDRFFAVRPEGSVSTLKIQRTERGDSAVYLCASSLLATYNEQFFGPGTRLTVL.

This clone was counted a few times. The rearrangement joins TRBV23-1 to TRBJ2-7; D is perhaps TRBD1 (5 bases). TRBV23-1 is reported as an ORF; its role is uncertain. The CDR3 contains 22 residues. The germline V and J ends were trimmed by 0 bases and 2 bases, with 32 bases remaining between them. The CDR3: CASSQSSDVLDRFTPITYEQYF. In nucleotides, the CDR3 is TGCGCCAGCAGTCAATCCAGCGACGTCTTAGACAGATTCACACCGATTACCTACGAGCAGTACTTC.

The gene calls are TRBV28 and TRBJ2-2; D is ambiguous. CDR1 is MDHEN and CDR2 is SYDVKM in the germline V gene. V lost 1 base and J 5 bases, leaving 8 bases between the germline ends. The CDR3 runs 14 residues. The CDR3 here is CASSLYAWTGELFF. The CDR3 DNA reads as TGTGCCAGCAGTTTATACGCGTGGACCGGGGAGCTGTTTTTT.

This clone appeared once. The genes are TRBV5-1 and TRBJ1-3; a weak D match, TRBD1 (5 bases). Germline V lookup: CDR1 SGHRS, CDR2 YFSETQ. This CDR3 has 15 amino acids. Trimming removed 0 bases from V and 4 bases from J, with 11 bases in between. The CDR3 sequence: CASSLEGVSGNTIYF. CDR3 nucleotide sequence: TGCGCCAGCAGCTTGGAAGGGGTTTCGGGAAACACCATATATTTT.

J is TRBJ2-5 and V is TRBV12-3 or TRBV12-4; 7 bases agree with TRBD2. The CDR3 spans 13 residues. The V and J ends lost 3 bases and 5 bases, in that order; junction bases with no gene match: 3. The CDR3 DNA reads TGTGCCAGCAGTTTCTCCGGGGGGGAGACCCAGTACTTC. Encoded protein: CASSFSGGETQYF.

The rearrangement links TRBV27 to TRBJ1-4; TRBD1 agrees at 7 bases. Trimming took 5 bases from V and 8 from J; bases not matched to a gene: 8. This CDR3 is built from 14 residues. CDR1 MNHEY and CDR2 SMNVEV come from the germline V gene (reference sequence). CDR3: CASSPGTALEKLFF. CDR3 DNA sequence: TGTGCCAGCAGTCCGGGGACAGCTTTAGAAAAACTGTTTTTT.

The chain combines TRBV5-1 with TRBJ2-6; D might be TRBD1 (5 bases). This CDR3 is built from 15 residues. Per the germline V gene, CDR1 is SGHRS and CDR2 is YFSETQ. The V end was cut by 4 bases, the J end by 3 bases, with 11 bases between. This CDR3 reads CASSIRESGANVLTF. CDR3 nucleotides: TGCGCCAGCAGCATCAGGGAAAGTGGGGCCAACGTCCTGACTTTC. Variable domain in full (rest from reference TRBV5-1 and TRBJ2-6): KAGVTQTPRYLIKTRGQQVTLSCSPISGHRSVSWYQQTPGQGLQFLFEYFSETQRNKGNFPGRFSGRQFSNSRSEMNVSTLELGDSALYLCASSIRESGANVLTFGAGSRLTVL.

The genes are TRBV30 and TRBJ2-5; D call uncertain. V was clipped by 1 base and J by 3 bases, with 6 bases between them. The CDR3 runs to 12 residues. Germline V gene sequence: CDR1 GTSNPN, CDR2 SVGIG (reference sequence). The CDR3 sequence: CAWSAIKETQYF. CDR3 in DNA: TGTGCCTGGAGTGCTATTAAAGAGACCCAGTACTTC.

The V call is TRBV6-2 or TRBV6-3, the J call TRBJ2-7; 12 bases agree with TRBD2. The germline V gene encodes CDR1 MNHEY and CDR2 SVGEGT. This CDR3 has 16 amino acids. Trimming removed 0 bases from V and 0 bases from J; junction bases left unmatched: 0. CDR3 in DNA: TGTGCCAGCAGTTACTCGACTAGCGGGAGCTCCTACGAGCAGTACTTC. This encodes CASSYSTSGSSYEQYF.

The chain couples TRBV18 to TRBJ1-1, with 11 bases aligning to TRBD1. Germline loops: CDR1 KGHSH, CDR2 LQKENI. The J segment lost 4 bases and the V segment lost 6 bases, leaving 7 bases of the junction unmatched. The CDR3 spans 15 residues. CDR3 protein: CASSRTGGIGTEAFF. The CDR3 region has the DNA TGTGCCAGCTCGCGGACAGGGGGCATTGGCACTGAAGCTTTCTTT.

The chain carries TRBV12-3 or TRBV12-4 and TRBJ1-1; perhaps TRBD1 as D (5 bases). There are 13 residues in the CDR3. V was trimmed by 3 bases and J by 8 bases, leaving 13 bases between them. The CDR3 loop reads CASSFGASREAFF. CDR3 bases: TGTGCCAGCAGTTTTGGGGCTTCGAGGGAAGCTTTCTTT.

The gene calls are TRBV9 and TRBJ2-2, with D unresolved. V lost 4 bases and J 4 bases, leaving 11 bases between the germline ends. The CDR3 covers 14 residues. CDR1 is SGDLS and CDR2 is YYNGEE in the germline V gene. CDR3 sequence (DNA): TGTGCCAGCAGCCAAGCGTTCTTCACCGGGGAGCTGTTTTTT. Protein: CASSQAFFTGELFF. Complete variable domain (other parts from reference TRBV9 and TRBJ2-2): DSGVTQTPKHLITATGQRVTLRCSPRSGDLSVYWYQQSLDQGLQFLIQYYNGEERAKGNILERFSAQQFPDLHSELNLSSLELGDSALYFCASSQAFFTGELFFGEGSRLTVL.

The CDR3 sequence is CASSILSLNAYGYTF. The CDR3 DNA follows: TGTGCCAGTAGTATCTTATCTCTAAATGCCTATGGCTACACCTTC. V is TRBV19 and J is TRBJ1-2; D unresolved. Looked up from germline, CDR1 is LNHDA and CDR2 is SQIVND (reference sequence). The CDR3 consists of 15 residues. V was clipped by 3 bases and J by 4 bases, with 15 bases between them.

The chain has TRBV7-8 and TRBJ1-2; TRBD1 agrees at 8 bases. V lost 4 bases to trimming and J lost 3 bases; unmatched junction nucleotides: 10. The CDR3 length is 16 residues. CDR1 and CDR2 from the germline V gene are SGHVS and FQNEAQ. CDR3 residues: CASSYTEDRVYYGYTF. CDR3 bases: TGTGCCAGCAGCTATACCGAGGACAGGGTTTACTATGGCTACACCTTC. The complete variable domain, with remaining parts taken from reference TRBV7-8 and TRBJ1-2, reads GAGVSQSPRYKVAKRGQDVALRCDPISGHVSLFWYQQALGQGPEFLTYFQNEAQLDKSGLPSDRFFAERPEGSVSTLKIQRTQQEDSAVYLCASSYTEDRVYYGYTFGSGTRLTVV.

The V gene is TRBV3-1 (or the pseudogene TRBV3-2), the J gene TRBJ2-7; 9 nucleotides line up with TRBD2. V was pared by 1 base and J by 2 bases, with 6 bases of the junction left unmatched. The V gene's germline CDR1 is LGHDT and CDR2 YNNKEL (reference sequence). The length of the CDR3 is 16 residues. The CDR3 DNA is TGTGCCAGCAGCCAAGTACGTCTAGCGGGGACCTACGAGCAGTACTTC. The encoded protein is CASSQVRLAGTYEQYF.